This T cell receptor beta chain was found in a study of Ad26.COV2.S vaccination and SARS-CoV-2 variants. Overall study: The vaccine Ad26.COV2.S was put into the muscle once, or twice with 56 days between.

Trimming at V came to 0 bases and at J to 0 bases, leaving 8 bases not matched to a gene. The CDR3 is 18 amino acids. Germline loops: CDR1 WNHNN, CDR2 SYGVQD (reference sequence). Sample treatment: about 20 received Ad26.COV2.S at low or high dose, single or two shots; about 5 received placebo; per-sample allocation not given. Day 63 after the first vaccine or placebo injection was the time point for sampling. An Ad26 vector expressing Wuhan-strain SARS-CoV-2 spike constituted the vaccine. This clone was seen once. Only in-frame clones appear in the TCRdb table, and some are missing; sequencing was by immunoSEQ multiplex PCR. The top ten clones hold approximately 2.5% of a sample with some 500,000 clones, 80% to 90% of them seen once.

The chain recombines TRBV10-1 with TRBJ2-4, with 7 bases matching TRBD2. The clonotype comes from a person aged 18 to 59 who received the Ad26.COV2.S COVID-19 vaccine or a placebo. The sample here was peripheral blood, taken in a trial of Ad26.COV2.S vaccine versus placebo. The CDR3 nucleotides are TGCGCCAGCAGTGAGTCGGTCGGGAGGAGGAGAGCCAAAAACATTCAGTACTTC. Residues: CASSESVGRRRAKNIQYF.